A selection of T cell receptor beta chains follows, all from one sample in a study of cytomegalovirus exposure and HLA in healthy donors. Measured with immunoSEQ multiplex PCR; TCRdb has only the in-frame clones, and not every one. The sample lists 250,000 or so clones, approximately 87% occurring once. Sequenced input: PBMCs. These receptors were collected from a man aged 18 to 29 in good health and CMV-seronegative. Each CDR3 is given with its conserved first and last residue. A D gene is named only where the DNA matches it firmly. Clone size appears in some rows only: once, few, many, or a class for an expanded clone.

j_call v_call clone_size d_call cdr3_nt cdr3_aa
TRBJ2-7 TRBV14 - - TGTGCCAGCAGCCAAGGCCGGGTACCGCACGAGCAGTACTTC CASSQGRVPHEQYF
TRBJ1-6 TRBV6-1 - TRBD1 TGTGCCAGCAGTTCGGACAGGGGGGTAGGTTCACCCCTCCACTTT CASSSDRGVGSPLHF
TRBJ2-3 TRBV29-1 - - TGCAGCGTTGAGGGTTTCCGGGGGAGCACAGATACGCAGTATTTT CSVEGFRGSTDTQYF
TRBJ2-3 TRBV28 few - TGTGCCAGCAGTTTTATGGGCGCACGACCAGATACGCAGTATTTT CASSFMGARPDTQYF
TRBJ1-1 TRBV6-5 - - TGTGCCAGCAAGGTGGACACCATGAGCACTGAAGCTTTCTTT CASKVDTMSTEAFF
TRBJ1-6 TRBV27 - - TGTGCCAGCAGTTTATCGAAGCAGGGAATTAATTCACCTCTCCACTTT CASSLSKQGINSPLHF
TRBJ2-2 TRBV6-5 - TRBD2 TGTGCCAGCACTCCGGGGGGTTCCGGGGAGCTGTTTTTT CASTPGGSGELFF
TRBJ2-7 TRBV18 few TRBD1 TGTGCCAGCTCACCATCCGGGACAGGGGTCTACGAGCAGTACTTC CASSPSGTGVYEQYF
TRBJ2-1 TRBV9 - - TGTGCCAGCAGCGTAGCTGACAGCTCCTACAATGAGCAGTTCTTC CASSVADSSYNEQFF
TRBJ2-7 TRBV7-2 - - TGTGCCAGCAGCTTAGGGCGGTACGAGCAGTACTTC CASSLGRYEQYF
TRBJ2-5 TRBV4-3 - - TGCGCCAGCAGCCACCGGGGACTCCAAGAGACCCAGTACTTC CASSHRGLQETQYF
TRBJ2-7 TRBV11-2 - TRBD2 TGTGCCGTCGGGGGGACTCTGTCCTACGAGCAGTACTTC CAVGGTLSYEQYF
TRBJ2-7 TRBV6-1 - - TGTGCCAGCAGGCTACAGGACATCACCTACGAGCAGTACTTC CASRLQDITYEQYF
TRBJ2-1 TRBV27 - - TGTGCCAGCTCGGAGGGATACAATGAGCAGTTCTTC CASSEGYNEQFF
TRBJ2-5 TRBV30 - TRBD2 TGTGCCTGGTCGGTTGGTAGCGGGATTTATGAGACCCAGTACTTC CAWSVGSGIYETQYF
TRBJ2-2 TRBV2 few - TGTGCCAGCAGTGACTACGGGGAGCTGTTTTTT CASSDYGELFF
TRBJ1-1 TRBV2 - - TGTGCCAGCAGAGTTATAGGGACAGAAGCTTTCTTT CASRVIGTEAFF
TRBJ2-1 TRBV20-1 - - TGCAGTCCCGGGGGGCCCAATGAGCAGTTCTTC CSPGGPNEQFF
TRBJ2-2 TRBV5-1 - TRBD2 TGCGCCAGCAGCTCCGACGGGGGAGGGGCCGGGGAGCTGTTTTTT CASSSDGGGAGELFF
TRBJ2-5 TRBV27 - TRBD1 TGTGCCAGCAGTCGACAGGTGGCTTCCAGGGGGGAGACCCAGTACTTC CASSRQVASRGETQYF
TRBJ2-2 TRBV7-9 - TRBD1 TGTGCCAGCGGGGACAGTCCCGGGGAGCTGTTTTTT CASGDSPGELFF
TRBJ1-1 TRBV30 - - TGTGCCTGGTACCCGAGATTGTCCAGGGGAGAAGCTTTCTTT CAWYPRLSRGEAFF
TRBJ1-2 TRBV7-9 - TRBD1 TGTGCCAGCAGCAAGACATCCGGGACAGATGGCTACACCTTC CASSKTSGTDGYTF
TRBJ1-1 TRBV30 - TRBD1 TGTGCCTGGAGTTGGGACAGAAGGACTGAAGCTTTCTTT CAWSWDRRTEAFF
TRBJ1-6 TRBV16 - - TGTGCCAGCAGCCAATTACGCTCCCCGAAGTTGCGCCCCCTCCACTTT CASSQLRSPKLRPLHF
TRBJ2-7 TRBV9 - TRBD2 TGTGCCAGCAGCGTAGGAGGAGCGGGGGGCTTTAGCTCCTACGAGCAGTACTTC CASSVGGAGGFSSYEQYF
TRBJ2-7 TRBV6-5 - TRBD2 TGTGCCAGCAGGCGACCGGGGGGGTACGAGCAGTACTTC CASRRPGGYEQYF
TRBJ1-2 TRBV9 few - TGTGCCAGCAGCAGCCCAGGGTGGGCGAACGGCTACACCTTC CASSSPGWANGYTF
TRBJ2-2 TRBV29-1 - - TGCAGCGTCGGCAGGGTTAACACCGGGGAGCTGTTTTTT CSVGRVNTGELFF
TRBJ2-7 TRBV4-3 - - TGCGCCAGCAGCCAAGACTGGGGCAGGGCCCAATCCTACGAGCAGTACTTC CASSQDWGRAQSYEQYF
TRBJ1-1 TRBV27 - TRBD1 TGTGCCAGCAGTTCCTTTAGGGGGGACAGGGGGGTAACTGAAGCTTTCTTT CASSSFRGDRGVTEAFF
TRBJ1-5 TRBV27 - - TGTGCCAGCAGTTTATACAGAAATAGCAATCAGCCCCAGCATTTT CASSLYRNSNQPQHF
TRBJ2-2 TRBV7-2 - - TGTGCCAGCAGCTTATTCCGGAACACCGGGGAGCTGTTTTTT CASSLFRNTGELFF
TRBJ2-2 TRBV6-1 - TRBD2 TGTGCCAGCAGTGAGGAACTAGCGGGCACCGGGGAGCTGTTTTTT CASSEELAGTGELFF
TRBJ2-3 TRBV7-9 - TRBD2 TGTGCCAGCAGCCGGACTAGCGGACTCACAGATACGCAGTATTTT CASSRTSGLTDTQYF
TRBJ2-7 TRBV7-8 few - TGTGCCAGCAGCTTAGATCAGGGGCTTAGCGAGCAGTACTTC CASSLDQGLSEQYF
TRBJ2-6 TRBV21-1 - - TGTGCCAGCAGCACAACAGGGCTAGGGGCCAACGTCCTGACTTTC CASSTTGLGANVLTF
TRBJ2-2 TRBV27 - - TGTGCCAGCAGTCCTGGACTGGGCACCGGGGAGCTGTTTTTT CASSPGLGTGELFF
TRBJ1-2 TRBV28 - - TGTGCCAGCAGTTTGTCCGGGAGTGGCTACACCTTC CASSLSGSGYTF
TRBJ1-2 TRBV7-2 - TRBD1 TGTGCCAGCAGCACAAACGACAGGGCAGTCGGGGTCTATGGCTACACCTTC CASSTNDRAVGVYGYTF
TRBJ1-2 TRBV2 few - TGTGCCGACCAAATAGGACTCCGGGACTATGGCTACACCTTC CADQIGLRDYGYTF
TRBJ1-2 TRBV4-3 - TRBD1 TGCGCCAGCAGCCAAGAAGTTCAGGGGGTTAGGTATGGCTACACCTTC CASSQEVQGVRYGYTF
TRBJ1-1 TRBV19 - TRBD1 TGTGCCAGTAGTATAGTTGGGACAGGAAACACTGAAGCTTTCTTT CASSIVGTGNTEAFF